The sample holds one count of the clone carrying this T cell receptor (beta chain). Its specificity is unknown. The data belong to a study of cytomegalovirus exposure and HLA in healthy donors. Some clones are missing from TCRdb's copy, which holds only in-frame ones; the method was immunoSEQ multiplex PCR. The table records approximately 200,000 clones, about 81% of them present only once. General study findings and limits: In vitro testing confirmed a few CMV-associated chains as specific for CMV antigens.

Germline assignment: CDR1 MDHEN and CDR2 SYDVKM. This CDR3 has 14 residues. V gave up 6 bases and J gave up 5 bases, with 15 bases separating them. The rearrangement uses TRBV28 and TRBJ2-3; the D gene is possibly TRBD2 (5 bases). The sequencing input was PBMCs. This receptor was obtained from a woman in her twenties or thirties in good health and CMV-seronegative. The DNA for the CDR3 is TGTGCCAGCAGCCAAATTAGCGTAGAAGATACGCAGTATTTT. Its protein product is CASSQISVEDTQYF.